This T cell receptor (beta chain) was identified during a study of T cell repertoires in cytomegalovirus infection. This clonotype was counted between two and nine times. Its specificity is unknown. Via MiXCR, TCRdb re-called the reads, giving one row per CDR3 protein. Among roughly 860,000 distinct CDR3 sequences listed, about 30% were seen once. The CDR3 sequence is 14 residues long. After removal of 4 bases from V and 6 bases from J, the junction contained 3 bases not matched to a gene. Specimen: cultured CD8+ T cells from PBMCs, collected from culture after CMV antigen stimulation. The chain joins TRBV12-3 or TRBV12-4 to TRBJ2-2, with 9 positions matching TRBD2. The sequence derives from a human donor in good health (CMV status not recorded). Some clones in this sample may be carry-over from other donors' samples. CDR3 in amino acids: CASSCGLASGELFF. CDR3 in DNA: TGTGCCAGCAGTTGTGGACTAGCGTCCGGGGAGCTGTTTTTT.